A selection of T cell receptor beta chains follows, all from one sample in a study of CDR3 diversity in severe acne. MiXCR, applied by TCRdb to the PCR reads, yields one record per CDR3 protein. The sample contains more than 85,000 distinct CDR3 sequences, around 53% of which appear only once. The sequencing input was blood. Every receptor here comes from a male donor with acne. Both conserved end residues are part of each CDR3. The D gene is left open where the match is weak. A row's size may be missing; if present it is once, few, many or a size class.

TRBJ2-7	TRBD2	NA	TRBV7-2	TGTGCCAGCAGCCCCGCTTCACTAGCGGGAGGTGTCGCGTACGAGCAGTACTTC	CASSPASLAGGVAYEQYF
TRBJ2-1	TRBD1	many	TRBV12-3/TRBV12-4	TGTGCCAGCAGTTTCGGGACAGATGAGCAGTTCTTC	CASSFGTDEQFF
TRBJ2-5	NA	NA	TRBV19	TGTACCAGTAGTTCCCTATCCCTAGGGGCCAACGACCAGTACTTC	CTSSSLSLGANDQYF
TRBJ1-3	NA	NA	TRBV9	TGTGCCAGCAGTCTGGCTCAGAGGGACACCATATATTTT	CASSLAQRDTIYF
TRBJ2-1	NA	NA	TRBV9	TGTGCCAGCAGCGGATCAGGGGTGGGCTACAATGAGCAGTTCTTC	CASSGSGVGYNEQFF
TRBJ1-1	NA	few	TRBV5-5	TGTGCCAGCAGCGTAAACAGAGGGGACACTGAAGCTTTCTTT	CASSVNRGDTEAFF
TRBJ1-1	NA	few	TRBV2	TGTGCCAGCAGCGGAGGCCCGCAGACAAACACTGAAGCTTTCTTT	CASSGGPQTNTEAFF
TRBJ2-5	NA	many	TRBV5-6	TGTGCCAGCAGCTTGGACAGGGATGACCAAGAGACCCAGTACTTC	CASSLDRDDQETQYF
TRBJ1-6	TRBD1	NA	TRBV7-2	TGTGCCAGCAGCACCCGGACAGGGTATAATCTGGGATCACCCCTCCACTTT	CASSTRTGYNLGSPLHF
TRBJ1-2	TRBD1	few	TRBV2	TGTGCCAGCAACCCCACAGGGGATTATGGCTACACCTTC	CASNPTGDYGYTF
TRBJ1-2	NA	NA	TRBV24-1	TGTGCCACCCGCGACAGCAACTATGGCTACACCTTC	CATRDSNYGYTF
TRBJ1-1	NA	many	TRBV12-3/TRBV12-4	TGTGCCAGCAGCTATCACACTGAAGCTTTCTTT	CASSYHTEAFF
TRBJ2-1	NA	NA	TRBV20-1	TGCAGAGGAATGTGGCGGGACTCCTACAATGAGCAGTTCTTC	CRGMWRDSYNEQFF
TRBJ1-2	NA	NA	TRBV2	TGTGCCAGCAGTGAGGTAGCGGGAGGGGGGCCTAACTATGGCTACACCTTC	CASSEVAGGGPNYGYTF
TRBJ2-7	NA	NA	TRBV12-3/TRBV12-4	TGTGCCAGCAGTGTCGGGTTCGGCCCCTACGAGCAGTACTTC	CASSVGFGPYEQYF
TRBJ1-1	NA	few	TRBV29-1	TGCAGCGGGGTGTGGAGCATTGAAGCTTTCTTT	CSGVWSIEAFF
TRBJ1-1	TRBD1	NA	TRBV2	TGTGCCAGCAGTGTAGGACAGGGACACACTGAAGCTTTCTTT	CASSVGQGHTEAFF
TRBJ2-7	NA	NA	TRBV12-2	TGTTCCGAACGGGGGGGTTTCCCCTACGAGCAGTACTTC	CSERGGFPYEQYF
TRBJ2-6	NA	NA	TRBV25-1	TGTGCCAGCAGTGAACTAGCCAGCACTGGGGCCAACGTCCTGACTTTC	CASSELASTGANVLTF
TRBJ2-7	NA	few	TRBV25-1	TGTGCCAGCAGTGAATTATCTGTCTACGAGCAGTACTTC	CASSELSVYEQYF
TRBJ2-7	TRBD2	few	TRBV20-1	TGCAGTGCTAGGGCTATTACTAGCGGGAGAGTTGGCGAGCAGTACTTC	CSARAITSGRVGEQYF
TRBJ2-7	TRBD2	many	TRBV20-1	TGCAGTGCTAGTATGCGCGCTAGCGGGAACCTCTCCTACGAGCAGTACTTC	CSASMRASGNLSYEQYF
TRBJ1-6	NA	NA	TRBV14	TGTGCCAGCATCACAGGGCCCGTTCGTTCACCCCTCCACTTT	CASITGPVRSPLHF
TRBJ1-2	TRBD1	NA	TRBV29-1	TGCGGCGTTCCTAATGGGGCAGGGGGCTTCTATGGCTACACCTTC	CGVPNGAGGFYGYTF
TRBJ2-7	NA	NA	TRBV7-8	TGTGCCAGCAGCCAAGATAGGGACGAGCAGTACTTC	CASSQDRDEQYF
TRBJ2-3	NA	many	TRBV29-1	TGCAGCGTTGAAGATCTCGGACTCCACACAGATACGCAGTATTTT	CSVEDLGLHTDTQYF
TRBJ2-7	NA	NA	TRBV7-9	TGTGCCAGCAGCTCCAACGCTCGGCAGGCCTACGAGCAGTACTTC	CASSSNARQAYEQYF
TRBJ2-1	TRBD1	NA	TRBV7-2	TGTGCCAGCAGCTCTGGGACAGGGTTAGGCTACAATGAGCAGTTCTTC	CASSSGTGLGYNEQFF
TRBJ1-1	NA	NA	TRBV5-4	TGTGCCAGCAGCGGGAACCGGGCTGAAGCTTTCTTT	CASSGNRAEAFF
TRBJ2-2	NA	NA	TRBV20-1	TGCAGTGCTAGGACCGCCGGGACGGTACCGAACACCGGGGAGCTGTTTTTT	CSARTAGTVPNTGELFF
TRBJ1-1	TRBD1	many	TRBV15	TGTGCCACCAGCAGAGATCGGCAGGGGGCGGCCCGAGCTTTCTTT	CATSRDRQGAARAFF
TRBJ2-1	NA	many	TRBV14	TGTGCCAGCAGCCAAGCCTTGGACAATGAGCAGTTCTTC	CASSQALDNEQFF
TRBJ1-2	TRBD1	NA	TRBV9	TGTGCCAGTCGACCGGGGACAGGGAACTATGGCTACACCTTC	CASRPGTGNYGYTF
TRBJ2-5	TRBD2	NA	TRBV20-1	TGCAGTGCTCGGACTAGCGGGAGGAAAGAGACCCAGTACTTC	CSARTSGRKETQYF
TRBJ2-3	TRBD2	NA	TRBV6-5	TGTGCCAGCAGTAAGGGACTAGCGGGGATTACAGATACGCAGTATTTT	CASSKGLAGITDTQYF
TRBJ2-6	NA	NA	TRBV9	TGTGCCAGCAGCCCGGACGGGATCGGGGCCGGGGCCAACGTCCTGACTTTC	CASSPDGIGAGANVLTF
TRBJ1-1	NA	many	TRBV5-5	TGTGCCAGCAGCTTGGGCGGCCTTTTGTCCTACACTGAAGCTTTCTTT	CASSLGGLLSYTEAFF
TRBJ2-5	TRBD2	once	TRBV15	TGTGCCACCAGATTCCAGCGGGAGGCGGGGTTGAATGAAGAGACCCAGTACTTC	CATRFQREAGLNEETQYF
TRBJ1-3	NA	NA	TRBV6-5	TGTGCCAGCAGTGCCTCCGGGGGCTCTGGAAACACCATATATTTT	CASSASGGSGNTIYF
TRBJ1-1	TRBD1	NA	TRBV12-5	TGTGCTAGTGGTTTTACAGGGGTCCTCGGGACTGAAGCTTTCTTT	CASGFTGVLGTEAFF
TRBJ2-7	NA	NA	TRBV10-1	TGCGCCAGCAGCCAAGTTTGGGGGCAAACGTACGAGCAGTACTTC	CASSQVWGQTYEQYF
TRBJ2-1	TRBD2	NA	TRBV5-1	TGCGCCAGCGCCATCGGGGCGGGAGGGAGTAATGAGCAGTTCTTC	CASAIGAGGSNEQFF
TRBJ2-2	NA	NA	TRBV20-1	TGCAGTGCTAGGACCCCCGGGACGGTGAACACCGGGGAGCTGTTTTTT	CSARTPGTVNTGELFF
TRBJ2-3	TRBD1	many	TRBV9	TGTGCCAGCAGCGGAGACAGGGGGCCCACAGATACGCAGTATTTT	CASSGDRGPTDTQYF
TRBJ2-1	TRBD1	NA	TRBV25-1	TGTGCCAGCAGTGATCGGGGACAGGGGGAGCAGTTCTTC	CASSDRGQGEQFF